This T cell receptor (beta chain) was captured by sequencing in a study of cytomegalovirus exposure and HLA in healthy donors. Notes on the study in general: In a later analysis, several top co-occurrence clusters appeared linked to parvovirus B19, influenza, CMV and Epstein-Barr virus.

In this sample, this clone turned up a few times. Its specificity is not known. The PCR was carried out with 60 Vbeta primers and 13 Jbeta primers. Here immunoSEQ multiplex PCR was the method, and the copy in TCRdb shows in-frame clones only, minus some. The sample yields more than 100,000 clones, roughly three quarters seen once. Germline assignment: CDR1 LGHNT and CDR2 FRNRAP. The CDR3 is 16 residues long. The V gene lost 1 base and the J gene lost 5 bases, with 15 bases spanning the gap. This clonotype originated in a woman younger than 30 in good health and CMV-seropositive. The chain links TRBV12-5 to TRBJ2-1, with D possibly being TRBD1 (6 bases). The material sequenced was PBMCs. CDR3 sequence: CASGLGIRDIDNEQFF. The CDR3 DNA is TGTGCTAGTGGTTTGGGTATCCGGGACATCGACAATGAGCAGTTCTTC.